Sequencing of this T cell receptor beta chain was carried out in a study of T cells in Graves' hyperthyroidism and ophthalmopathy. RNA transcripts served as the template for amplifying TCR beta CDR3 regions. HTBI primers drove first-round RT-PCR of the TCR CDR3. TCRdb called the multiplex PCR reads again in MiXCR, with one record for every CDR3 protein. The sample includes more than 150,000 distinct CDR3 sequences, about 17% of them seen just once. General study findings and limits: Within blood appeared most thyroid clonotypes that had expanded above 0.001.

The CDR3 length is 13 residues. Germline lookup yields CDR1 SEHNR and CDR2 FQNEAQ (reference sequence). Trimming shortened V by 7 bases and J by 7 bases, and 14 bases separated the two germline ends. Concerning this clonotype: Its antigen is unidentified.

The sample taken for sequencing was blood. This receptor was identified in a woman aged 50 to 65 with Graves' hyperthyroidism. This chain links TRBV7-9 with TRBJ2-1; a possible D gene is TRBD2 (6 bases). For the CDR3, the DNA is TGTGCCAGCACCCGAATCGCGGGGAATGAGCAGTTCTTC. Translating it yields CASTRIAGNEQFF.